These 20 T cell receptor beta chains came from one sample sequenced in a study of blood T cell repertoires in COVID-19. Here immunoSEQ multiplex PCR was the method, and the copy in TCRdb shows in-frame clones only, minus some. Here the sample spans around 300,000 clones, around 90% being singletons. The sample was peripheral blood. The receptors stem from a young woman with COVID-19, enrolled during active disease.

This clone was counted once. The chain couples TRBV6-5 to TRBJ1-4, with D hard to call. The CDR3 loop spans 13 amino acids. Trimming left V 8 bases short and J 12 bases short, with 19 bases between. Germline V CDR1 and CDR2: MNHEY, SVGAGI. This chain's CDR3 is CASREPGRGELFF. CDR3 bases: TGTGCCAGCCGAGAGCCGGGTCGTGGAGAACTGTTTTTT.

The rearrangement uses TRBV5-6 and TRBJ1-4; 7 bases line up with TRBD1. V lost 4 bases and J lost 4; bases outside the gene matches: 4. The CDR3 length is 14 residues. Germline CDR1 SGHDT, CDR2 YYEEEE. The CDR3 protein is CASSPGQLNEKLFF. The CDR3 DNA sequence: TGTGCCAGCAGCCCGGGACAGCTTAATGAAAAACTGTTTTTT.

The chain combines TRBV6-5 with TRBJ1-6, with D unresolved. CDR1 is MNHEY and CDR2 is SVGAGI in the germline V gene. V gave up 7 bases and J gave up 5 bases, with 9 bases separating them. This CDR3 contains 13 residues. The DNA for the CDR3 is TGTGCCAGCATGCGGGGAGATAATTCACCCCTCCACTTT. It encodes CASMRGDNSPLHF.

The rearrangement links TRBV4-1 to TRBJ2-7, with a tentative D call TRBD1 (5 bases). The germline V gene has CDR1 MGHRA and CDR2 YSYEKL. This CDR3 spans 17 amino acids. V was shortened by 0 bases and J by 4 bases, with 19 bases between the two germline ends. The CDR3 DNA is TGCGCCAGCAGCCAAGATGAGCTTGTGGCAGGGCTGTACGAGCAGTACTTC. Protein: CASSQDELVAGLYEQYF.

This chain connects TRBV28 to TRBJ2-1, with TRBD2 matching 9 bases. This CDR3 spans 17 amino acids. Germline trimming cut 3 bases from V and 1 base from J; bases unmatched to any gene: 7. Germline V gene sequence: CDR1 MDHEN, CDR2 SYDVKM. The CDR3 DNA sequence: TGTGCCAGCAGTTTCGGGGTAGCGGGAGAGTCCTACAATGAGCAGTTCTTC. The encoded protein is CASSFGVAGESYNEQFF.

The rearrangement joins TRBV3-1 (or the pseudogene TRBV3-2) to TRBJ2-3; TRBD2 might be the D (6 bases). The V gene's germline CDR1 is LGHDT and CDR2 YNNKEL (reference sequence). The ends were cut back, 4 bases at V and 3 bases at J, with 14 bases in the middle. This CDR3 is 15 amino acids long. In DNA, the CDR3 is TGTGCCAGCAGCCTTATTCCGGGACTGACAGATACGCAGTATTTT. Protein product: CASSLIPGLTDTQYF.

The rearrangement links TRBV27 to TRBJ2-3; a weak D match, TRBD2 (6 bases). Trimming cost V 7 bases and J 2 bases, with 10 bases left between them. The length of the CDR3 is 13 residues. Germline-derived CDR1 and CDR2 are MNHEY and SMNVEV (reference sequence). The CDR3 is CASTSANTDTQYF. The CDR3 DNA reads TGTGCCAGCACTAGCGCCAACACAGATACGCAGTATTTT.

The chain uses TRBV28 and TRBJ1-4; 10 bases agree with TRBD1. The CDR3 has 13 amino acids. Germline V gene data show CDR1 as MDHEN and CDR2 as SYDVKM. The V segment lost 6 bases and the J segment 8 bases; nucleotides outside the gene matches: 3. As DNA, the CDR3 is TGTGCCAGCAGGACAGGGGGCGGGGAAAAACTGTTTTTT. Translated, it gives CASRTGGGEKLFF.

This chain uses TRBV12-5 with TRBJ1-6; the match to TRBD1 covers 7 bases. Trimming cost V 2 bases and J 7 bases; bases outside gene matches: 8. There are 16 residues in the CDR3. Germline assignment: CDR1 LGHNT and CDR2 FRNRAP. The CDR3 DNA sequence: TGTGCTAGTGGTTTGAAGAGACAGGGTATCAATTCACCCCTCCACTTT. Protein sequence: CASGLKRQGINSPLHF. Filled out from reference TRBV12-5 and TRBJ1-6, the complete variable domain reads DARVTQTPRHKVTEMGQEVTMRCQPILGHNTVFWYRQTMMQGLELLAYFRNRAPLDDSGMPKDRFSAEMPDATLATLKIQPSEPRDSAVYFCASGLKRQGINSPLHFGNGTRLTVT.

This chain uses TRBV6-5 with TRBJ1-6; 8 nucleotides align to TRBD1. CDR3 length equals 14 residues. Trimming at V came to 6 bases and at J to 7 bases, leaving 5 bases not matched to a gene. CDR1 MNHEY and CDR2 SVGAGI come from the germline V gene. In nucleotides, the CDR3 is TGTGCCAGCAGCGCAGGGGACAGGAATTCACCCCTCCACTTT. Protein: CASSAGDRNSPLHF.

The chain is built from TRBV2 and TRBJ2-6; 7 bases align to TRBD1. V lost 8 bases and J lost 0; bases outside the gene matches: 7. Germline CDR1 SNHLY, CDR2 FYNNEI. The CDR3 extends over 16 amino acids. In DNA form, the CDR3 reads TGTGCCAGCTCTCCGGGACAGTTCTCTGGGGCCAACGTCCTGACTTTC. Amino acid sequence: CASSPGQFSGANVLTF. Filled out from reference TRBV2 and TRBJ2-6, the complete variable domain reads EPEVTQTPSHQVTQMGQEVILRCVPISNHLYFYWYRQILGQKVEFLVSFYNNEISEKSEIFDDQFSVERPDGSNFTLKIRSTKLEDSAMYFCASSPGQFSGANVLTFGAGSRLTVL.

As DNA, the CDR3 is TGTGCCAGCAGCTTCTATGGTCAGCGGGGCACAGATACGCAGTATTTT. Translating gives CASSFYGQRGTDTQYF. This chain uses TRBV7-2 with TRBJ2-3, with a possible D match to TRBD2 (6 bases). V was cut by 3 bases and J by 1 base, with 14 bases left in between. Germline lookup yields CDR1 SGHTA and CDR2 FQGNSA. CDR3 length: 16 residues. The variable domain in full, with the rest retrieved from reference TRBV7-2 and TRBJ2-3, is GAGVSQSPSNKVTEKGKDVELRCDPISGHTALYWYRQSLGQGLEFLIYFQGNSAPDKSGLPSDRFSAERTGGSVSTLTIQRTQQEDSAVYLCASSFYGQRGTDTQYFGPGTRLTVL.

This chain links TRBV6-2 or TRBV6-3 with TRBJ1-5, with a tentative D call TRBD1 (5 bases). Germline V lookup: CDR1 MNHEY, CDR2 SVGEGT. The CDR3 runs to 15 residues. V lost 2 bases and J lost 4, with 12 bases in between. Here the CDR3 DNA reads TGTGCCAGCAGTTACCTGGGACTACAAAATCAGCCCCAGCATTTT. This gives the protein CASSYLGLQNQPQHF.

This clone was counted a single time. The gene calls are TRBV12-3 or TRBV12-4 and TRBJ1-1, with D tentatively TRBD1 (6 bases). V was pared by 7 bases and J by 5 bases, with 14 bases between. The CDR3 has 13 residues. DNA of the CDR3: TGTGCCAGCAACCAGGGGCGCGGGACTGAAGCTTTCTTT. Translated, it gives CASNQGRGTEAFF.

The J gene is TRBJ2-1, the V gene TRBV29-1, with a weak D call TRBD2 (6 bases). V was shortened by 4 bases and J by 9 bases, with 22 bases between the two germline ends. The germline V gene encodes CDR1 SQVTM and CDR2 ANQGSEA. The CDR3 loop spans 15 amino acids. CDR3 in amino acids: CSVGGTFGSLGEQFF. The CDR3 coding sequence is TGCAGCGTTGGGGGCACCTTCGGGAGCCTGGGTGAGCAGTTCTTC.

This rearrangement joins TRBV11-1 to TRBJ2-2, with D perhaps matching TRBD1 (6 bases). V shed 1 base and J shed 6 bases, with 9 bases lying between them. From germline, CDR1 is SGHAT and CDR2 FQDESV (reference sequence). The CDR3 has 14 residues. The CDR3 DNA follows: TGTGCCAGCAGCTTAGTCGAGGGGGCCGGGGAGCTGTTTTTT. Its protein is CASSLVEGAGELFF.

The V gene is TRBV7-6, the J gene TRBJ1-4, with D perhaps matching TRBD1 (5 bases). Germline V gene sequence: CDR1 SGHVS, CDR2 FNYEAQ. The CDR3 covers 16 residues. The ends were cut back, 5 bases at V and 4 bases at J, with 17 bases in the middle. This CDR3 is CASSPGQGRVNEKLFF. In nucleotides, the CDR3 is TGTGCCAGCAGCCCTGGTCAGGGCAGGGTTAATGAAAAACTGTTTTTT.

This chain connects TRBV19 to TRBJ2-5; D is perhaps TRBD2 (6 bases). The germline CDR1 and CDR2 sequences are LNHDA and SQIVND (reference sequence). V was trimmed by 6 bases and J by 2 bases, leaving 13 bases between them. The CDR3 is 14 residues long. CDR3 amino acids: CASRPRGDQETQYF. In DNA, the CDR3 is TGTGCCAGTAGACCTCGCGGGGATCAAGAGACCCAGTACTTC. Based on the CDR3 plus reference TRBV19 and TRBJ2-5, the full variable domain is DGGITQSPKYLFRKEGQNVTLSCEQNLNHDAMYWYRQDPGQGLRLIYYSQIVNDFQKGDIAEGYSVSREKKESFPLTVTSAQKNPTAFYLCASRPRGDQETQYFGPGTRLLVL.

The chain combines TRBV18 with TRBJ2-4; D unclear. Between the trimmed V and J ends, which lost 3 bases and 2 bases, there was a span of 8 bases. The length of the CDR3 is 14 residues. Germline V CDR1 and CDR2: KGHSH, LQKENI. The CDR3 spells CASSPGATKNIQYF. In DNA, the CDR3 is TGTGCCAGCTCACCCGGAGCCACCAAAAACATTCAGTACTTC.

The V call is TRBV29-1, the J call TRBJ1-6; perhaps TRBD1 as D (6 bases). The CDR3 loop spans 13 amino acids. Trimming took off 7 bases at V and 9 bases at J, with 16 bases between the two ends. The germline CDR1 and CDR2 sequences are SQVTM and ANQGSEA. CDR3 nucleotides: TGCAGCGCGTCGGCAGGGGACGGTTCACCCCTCCACTTT. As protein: CSASAGDGSPLHF.